The text below deals with one T cell receptor beta chain. As originally analysed: For nucleated cells, counts were estimated from reference gene primer amplification. Libraries were prepared by immunoSEQ multiplex PCR; TCRdb keeps only in-frame clonotypes and omits some of them. V and J calls and clone size are those listed in that table; D and trimming were worked out from the DNA. The table lists 100,000 to 150,000 clones, around 89% of them singletons. These data originate in a study of blood T cell repertoires in COVID-19. This TCR came from a middle-aged man with active or convalescent COVID-19. The sample consisted of peripheral blood.

This chain's CDR3 is CASSESVTLYEQYF. CDR3 nucleotides: TGTGCCAGCAGTGAAAGCGTTACCCTCTACGAGCAGTACTTC. This chain links TRBV6-1 with TRBJ2-7, with no clear D. Trimming pared 2 bases from V and 3 bases from J, leaving 11 bases between. Looked up from germline, CDR1 is MNHNS and CDR2 is SASEGT. This CDR3 region has 14 residues.